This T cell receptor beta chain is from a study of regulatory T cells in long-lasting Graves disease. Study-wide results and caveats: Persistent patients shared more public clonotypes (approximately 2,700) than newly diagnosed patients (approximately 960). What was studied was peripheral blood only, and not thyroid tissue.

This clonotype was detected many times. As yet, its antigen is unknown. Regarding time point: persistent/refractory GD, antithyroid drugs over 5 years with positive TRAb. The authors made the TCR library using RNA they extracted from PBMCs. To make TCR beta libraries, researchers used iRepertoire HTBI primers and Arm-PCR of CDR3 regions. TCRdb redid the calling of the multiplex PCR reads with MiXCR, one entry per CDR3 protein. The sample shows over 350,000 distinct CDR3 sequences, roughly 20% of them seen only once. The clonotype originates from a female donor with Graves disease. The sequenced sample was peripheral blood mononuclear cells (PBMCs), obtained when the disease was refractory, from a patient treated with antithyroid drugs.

DNA of the CDR3: TGTGCCAGCAGTTCCCACGCGGGGCTAGCGAGTGAGACCCAGTACTTC. Its translation: CASSSHAGLASETQYF. The V call is TRBV12-3 or TRBV12-4, the J call TRBJ2-5; D is perhaps TRBD2 (6 bases). This CDR3 spans 16 amino acids. Trimming removed 4 bases from V and 5 bases from J, with 20 bases in between.